Listed here is a single TCR beta chain. Its target is not known. Vbeta (60) and Jbeta (13) primers were used in the PCR. Clones were read by immunoSEQ multiplex PCR, and TCRdb kept only the in-frame ones, dropping some. The sample holds about 110,000 clones, 77% seen once. This record belongs to a study of cytomegalovirus exposure and HLA in healthy donors. General study findings and limits: Earlier analysis looked at TCR beta V segments, and most were productive about 90% or about 30% of the time. As a later analysis showed, a missense DCLRE1C variant was linked to trimming of TCR beta V- and J-genes.

The germline V gene has CDR1 MNHNS and CDR2 SASEGT. The J segment lost 8 bases and the V segment lost 7 bases, leaving 11 bases of the junction unmatched. The CDR3 is 14 residues long. The TCR sequence derives from a human donor in good health. Sequencing used PBMCs. The chain uses TRBV6-1 and TRBJ2-3; 8 nucleotides line up with TRBD2. Here the CDR3 reads CASILGLALPTQYF. The DNA of the CDR3 is TGTGCCAGCATCCTAGGACTAGCTCTACCTACGCAGTATTTT.